This T cell receptor (beta chain) was observed in a study of identical twins. The length of the CDR3 is 13 residues. Trimming cost V 5 bases and J 5 bases, with 12 bases left between them. The germline V gene has CDR1 ENHRY and CDR2 SYGVKD. TCRdb recomputed calls from the 5' RACE reads with MiXCR, one row per CDR3 protein. This table has some 500,000 distinct CDR3 sequences, around 20% appearing once. These data were also filed under a second study, of T cells expressing NK-cell markers. Per that study: A few donors showed these clonotypes also leading the CD3+CD56-NKG2C+ fraction.

V usage is TRBV10-3 and J usage is TRBJ2-5; D remains unclear. Sequencing was carried out using CD4+ T cells sorted from blood. This receptor was obtained from a woman aged 18-29 years in good health. The CDR3 nucleotides are TGTGCCATCAGTCCCCGGCAACAGGAGACCCAGTACTTC. Translated, it gives CAISPRQQETQYF.